This TCR beta chain was recorded in a study of radiation and T cells in renal cell carcinoma (TCRdb year 2020). Regarding the research as a whole: Samples were obtained from a clinical trial, in which 15 Gy stereotactic body radiation therapy was delivered to primary renal cell carcinomas and nephrectomy was performed 4 weeks later. In total, approximately 51 samples, comprising around 26 tumors and some 27 peripheral blood samples, were subjected to TCR beta sequencing. In the 40 to 55 samples combined, some 4,100,000 unique CDR3 nucleotide sequences were found, encoding 2.5 million to 3 million unique CDR3 amino acid sequences. The study at large found these results: No pretreatment tumor biopsies were available, so the baseline intratumoral presence of clonotypes could not be determined. With a single-armed trial design, the study had no way to address how radiation dose or scheduling affects the TCR repertoire. Changes in the blood repertoire were not tracked past 4 weeks after treatment. An increase in top tumor clonotypes in blood was observed from baseline to 2 weeks post-radiation, followed by contraction by 4 weeks, which was taken to suggest transient expansion of tumor-resident clones.

Trimming takes 0 bases from V and 3 bases from J, and the germline ends sit 8 bases apart. Reading from cysteine to phenylalanine, the CDR3 counts 14 amino acids. Kept here is only the CDR3 DNA, which spans 42 bases and is read in frame from base 1. From the germline V gene, CDR1 is LGHNA and CDR2 is YSLEER. TCR beta libraries were generated from genomic DNA with the immunoSEQ kit, following the manufacturer's recommendations. For library preparation, a first multiplex PCR was performed with proprietary primers, followed by a second PCR in which unique barcodes were added, and bead cleanups were performed after each round. Each sample batch included a kit-provided positive control reaction and a negative control reaction. The final libraries were assessed on an Agilent 4200 TapeStation D1000 ScreenTape, pooled by volume, and quantified by qPCR. An Illumina NextSeq500 fitted with a MidOutput 150-cycle cartridge performed the sequencing, running 156 Read1 cycles and 15 Index1 cycles with the kit's custom primers. The pooled library was loaded at 0.75 to 1 pM with an approximately 21% PhiX control spike-in. The paper's data handling went like this. The vendor-processed data were analyzed in R, and a clonotype was defined as all T cells that share the same CDR3 nucleotide sequence. For clone abundance analyses, frequencies were normalized to the 10,000 most abundant clones per sample. Public T cell clones, which averaged fewer than five per sample, were removed prior to analysis. Tumor-enriched clonotypes and baseline blood-enriched clonotypes were defined as those with an abundance difference of at least 32-fold between compartments. A beta-binomial differential abundance model was applied to find clonotypes that expanded or contracted between blood time points. Similarity between tumor and blood repertoires was quantified using the Baroni-Urbani and Buser coefficient, and groups were compared with two-tailed Wilcoxon tests in R. The table was pulled from immuneACCESS by TCRdb, which kept in-frame rearrangements only. Such tables lose some clones; where checked, under half of the loss comes from unresolved V genes, and the rest has no known cause. V and J calls and clone size come straight from that table; D and trimming were deduced from the DNA. The sample table contains about 140,000 clones; only one count was recorded for roughly 85% of them. Of the sample, approximately 24% is held by the ten largest clones.

A word on this clone: Its antigen remains undetermined. Base qualities were left out, and no much larger clone turns up one base away. Other DNA sequences in this sample translate to the same CDR3.

The time point label, as the study defines it: baseline pretreatment blood. The treatment or condition label, as the study defines it: 15 Gy SBRT to primary tumor, nephrectomy 4 weeks later. To track tumor-enriched clonotypes, serial peripheral blood was sampled from radiation-treated patients at baseline and at 2 weeks and 4 weeks after SBRT. All patients had renal cell carcinoma with clear cell pathology. The QIAamp DNA Blood Mini Kit (Qiagen) was used to prepare genomic DNA for TCR sequencing. Only samples passing all quality control checks were included in the analyses. The sequence joins TRBV4-3 to TRBJ1-2; a tentative D call is TRBD1 (5 bases match). Sample: blood, taken from a patient whose treatment included radiotherapy and nephrectomy. This TCR came from a woman in her forties or fifties with renal cell carcinoma. CDR3 protein: CASSQDQGDYGYTF. DNA sequence: TGCGCCAGCAGCCAAGATCAGGGAGACTATGGCTACACCTTC.